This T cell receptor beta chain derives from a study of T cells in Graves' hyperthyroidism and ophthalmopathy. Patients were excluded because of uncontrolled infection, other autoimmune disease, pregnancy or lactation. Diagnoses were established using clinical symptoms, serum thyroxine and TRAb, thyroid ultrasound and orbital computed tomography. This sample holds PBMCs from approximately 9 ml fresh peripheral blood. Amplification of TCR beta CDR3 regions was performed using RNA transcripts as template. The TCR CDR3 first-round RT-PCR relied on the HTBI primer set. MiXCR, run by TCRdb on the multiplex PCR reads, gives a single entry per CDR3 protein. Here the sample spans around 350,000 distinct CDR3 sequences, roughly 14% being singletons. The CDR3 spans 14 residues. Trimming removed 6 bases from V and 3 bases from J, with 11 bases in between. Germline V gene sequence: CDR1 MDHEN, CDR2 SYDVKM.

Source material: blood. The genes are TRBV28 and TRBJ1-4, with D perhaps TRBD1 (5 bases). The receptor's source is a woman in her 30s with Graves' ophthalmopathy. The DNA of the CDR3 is TGTGCCAGCAGCCCCACAGGTGCTAATGAAAAACTGTTTTTT. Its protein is CASSPTGANEKLFF.